Listed below are T cell receptor beta chains from one sample, sequenced in a study of beta chain features in type 1 diabetes. TCRdb keeps only in-frame clones here, not all; method: immunoSEQ multiplex PCR. Of about 250,000 clones in the sample, about 11% were seen once. Sample: naive CD4+ T cells from blood. The source is a man aged 25-45 years with type 1 diabetes. CDR3s include the opening cysteine and the closing phenylalanine or tryptophan. D genes are given only for firm matches. Clone size, where shown, is once, few, many, or a class for clones that have expanded.

size: NA
J: TRBJ2-7
D: NA
V: TRBV7-8
CDR3: CASSTVQGLQYEQYF
DNA: TGTGCCAGCAGCACGGTCCAGGGGCTTCAGTACGAGCAGTACTTC

size: few
J: TRBJ2-1
D: NA
V: TRBV29-1
CDR3: CSVVNTGYGNEQFF
DNA: TGCAGCGTTGTAAATACAGGGTATGGCAATGAGCAGTTCTTC

size: NA
J: TRBJ2-3
D: NA
V: TRBV15
CDR3: CAIGRGDTQYF
DNA: TGTGCCATCGGGCGGGGAGATACGCAGTATTTT

size: NA
J: TRBJ1-1
D: NA
V: TRBV7-8
CDR3: CASSLARTDTEAFF
DNA: TGTGCCAGCAGCTTAGCGCGGACAGACACTGAAGCTTTCTTT

size: NA
J: TRBJ2-2
D: NA
V: TRBV11-3
CDR3: CASSPQQTGELFF
DNA: TGTGCCAGCAGCCCCCAACAGACCGGGGAGCTGTTTTTT

size: NA
J: TRBJ2-2
D: TRBD2
V: TRBV19
CDR3: CASSILAATNTGELFF
DNA: TGTGCCAGTAGTATCCTAGCGGCCACGAACACCGGGGAGCTGTTTTTT

size: few
J: TRBJ2-3
D: NA
V: TRBV9
CDR3: CASSPGTSTDTQYF
DNA: TGTGCCAGCAGTCCAGGGACTAGCACAGATACGCAGTATTTT

size: few
J: TRBJ2-3
D: NA
V: TRBV11-2
CDR3: CASSPERGTDTQYF
DNA: TGTGCCAGCAGCCCGGAGAGGGGCACAGATACGCAGTATTTT

size: NA
J: TRBJ2-1
D: NA
V: TRBV6-6
CDR3: CASSSASSYNEQFF
DNA: TGTGCCAGCAGTTCAGCGAGCTCCTACAATGAGCAGTTCTTC

size: NA
J: TRBJ1-3
D: NA
V: TRBV30
CDR3: CAWSDRGNTIYF
DNA: TGTGCCTGGAGTGATCGTGGAAACACCATATATTTT

size: NA
J: TRBJ1-6
D: NA
V: TRBV11-2
CDR3: CASSFAGGSPLHF
DNA: TGTGCCAGCAGCTTCGCGGGGGGCTCACCCCTCCACTTT

size: few
J: TRBJ2-3
D: TRBD2
V: TRBV2
CDR3: CASSLGGGTDTQYF
DNA: TGTGCCAGCAGCCTTGGGGGGGGCACAGATACGCAGTATTTT

size: NA
J: TRBJ1-2
D: NA
V: TRBV7-9
CDR3: CASSLREQGGYTF
DNA: TGTGCCAGCAGCTTAAGAGAACAGGGTGGCTACACCTTC

size: few
J: TRBJ2-7
D: NA
V: TRBV5-1
CDR3: CASSSVVVSYEQYF
DNA: TGCGCCAGCAGCTCCGTAGTCGTCTCCTACGAGCAGTACTTC

size: NA
J: TRBJ2-3
D: NA
V: TRBV15
CDR3: CATSSGLEGRVDTQYF
DNA: TGTGCCACCAGCTCCGGACTGGAGGGTAGGGTAGATACGCAGTATTTT

size: few
J: TRBJ1-5
D: NA
V: TRBV30
CDR3: CAWSGLTGNQPQHF
DNA: TGTGCCTGGAGTGGATTAACAGGCAATCAGCCCCAGCATTTT

size: NA
J: TRBJ1-1
D: NA
V: TRBV12-5
CDR3: CASALGAGHTEAFF
DNA: TGTGCTAGTGCTTTGGGGGCAGGGCACACTGAAGCTTTCTTT

size: NA
J: TRBJ1-6
D: NA
V: TRBV2
CDR3: CASLYGGNSPLHF
DNA: TGTGCCAGTCTCTACGGCGGCAATTCACCCCTCCACTTT

size: NA
J: TRBJ1-6
D: NA
V: TRBV2
CDR3: CASSDTGYTPLHF
DNA: TGTGCCAGCAGTGACACAGGCTATACACCCCTCCACTTT

size: few
J: TRBJ1-6
D: NA
V: TRBV6-6
CDR3: CASTHPSRGTALHF
DNA: TGTGCCAGCACCCACCCCTCAAGGGGGACGGCCCTCCACTTT

size: NA
J: TRBJ2-7
D: NA
V: TRBV7-2
CDR3: CASSPRRGLKDEQYF
DNA: TGTGCCAGCAGCCCTAGGAGGGGTTTGAAGGACGAGCAGTACTTC

size: few
J: TRBJ1-2
D: TRBD1
V: TRBV29-1
CDR3: CSVEGRPSYPGQGKSSGYTF
DNA: TGCAGCGTTGAAGGGAGACCGAGCTACCCGGGACAGGGGAAGTCTTCTGGCTACACCTTC

size: NA
J: TRBJ2-7
D: NA
V: TRBV30
CDR3: CAWSALYYEQYF
DNA: TGTGCCTGGAGCGCCCTCTACTACGAGCAGTACTTC

size: NA
J: TRBJ1-5
D: NA
V: TRBV25-1
CDR3: CASSLTGSNQPQHF
DNA: TGTGCCAGCAGTCTTACAGGTAGCAATCAGCCCCAGCATTTT

size: few
J: TRBJ2-3
D: TRBD1
V: TRBV7-9
CDR3: CASSRQGELTDTQYF
DNA: TGTGCCAGCAGTCGGCAGGGGGAACTCACAGATACGCAGTATTTT

size: NA
J: TRBJ2-7
D: TRBD1
V: TRBV19
CDR3: CASSMFTGGNYEQYF
DNA: TGTGCCAGTAGTATGTTCACAGGGGGAAACTACGAGCAGTACTTC

size: few
J: TRBJ2-2
D: NA
V: TRBV18
CDR3: CASTTLRETANTGELFF
DNA: TGTGCCAGCACAACCTTGAGGGAAACCGCGAACACCGGGGAGCTGTTTTTT

size: few
J: TRBJ1-5
D: NA
V: TRBV2
CDR3: CASSVEGGNQPQHF
DNA: TGTGCCAGCAGTGTGGAGGGAGGCAATCAGCCCCAGCATTTT

size: few
J: TRBJ1-3
D: NA
V: TRBV5-4
CDR3: CASSSNRGSGNTIYF
DNA: TGTGCCAGCAGCTCGAATAGGGGATCTGGAAACACCATATATTTT

size: few
J: TRBJ1-5
D: NA
V: TRBV6-5
CDR3: CASSLHRENQPQHF
DNA: TGTGCCAGCAGCCTCCACAGGGAAAATCAGCCCCAGCATTTT

size: few
J: TRBJ2-5
D: TRBD1
V: TRBV7-2
CDR3: CASSGSWTGQETQYF
DNA: TGTGCCAGCAGCGGAAGCTGGACAGGGCAAGAGACCCAGTACTTC

size: few
J: TRBJ2-3
D: NA
V: TRBV5-1
CDR3: CASSLESSTDTQYF
DNA: TGCGCCAGCAGCTTGGAATCTAGCACAGATACGCAGTATTTT

size: NA
J: TRBJ2-7
D: NA
V: TRBV5-6
CDR3: CASSWRGSDEQYF
DNA: TGTGCCAGCAGTTGGCGGGGTTCAGACGAGCAGTACTTC

size: few
J: TRBJ2-7
D: TRBD1
V: TRBV4-1
CDR3: CASSQFVIPGQGRDEQYF
DNA: TGCGCCAGCAGCCAATTCGTTATACCGGGACAGGGGAGGGACGAGCAGTACTTC

size: few
J: TRBJ2-1
D: NA
V: TRBV11-2
CDR3: CASSQGYQYNEQFF
DNA: TGTGCCAGCAGTCAGGGTTACCAGTACAATGAGCAGTTCTTC

size: few
J: TRBJ2-3
D: TRBD2
V: TRBV5-1
CDR3: CASSLTSGSTDTQYF
DNA: TGCGCCAGCAGCTTGACTAGCGGAAGCACAGATACGCAGTATTTT

size: NA
J: TRBJ2-5
D: NA
V: TRBV30
CDR3: CAWTSGAPRRTQYF
DNA: TGTGCCTGGACGTCGGGTGCCCCGAGGAGGACCCAGTACTTC

size: few
J: TRBJ1-5
D: NA
V: TRBV7-9
CDR3: CASSLEGLNQPQHF
DNA: TGTGCCAGCAGCTTAGAGGGGTTGAATCAGCCCCAGCATTTT

size: NA
J: TRBJ2-7
D: NA
V: TRBV4-1
CDR3: CASSQVGQGLAEQYF
DNA: TGCGCCAGCAGCCAAGTGGGGCAGGGGCTGGCCGAGCAGTACTTC

size: NA
J: TRBJ2-7
D: NA
V: TRBV4-3
CDR3: CASSQTPGGGYEQYF
DNA: TGCGCCAGCAGCCAAACCCCCGGGGGAGGCTACGAGCAGTACTTC

size: few
J: TRBJ2-7
D: NA
V: TRBV11-2
CDR3: CASRQLRDTRSYEQYF
DNA: TGTGCCAGCAGACAGCTCCGGGACACCCGGTCCTACGAGCAGTACTTC

size: few
J: TRBJ2-1
D: TRBD2
V: TRBV7-9
CDR3: CASSPRGSGSGGEQFF
DNA: TGTGCCAGCAGCCCCCGGGGTAGCGGGTCCGGAGGAGAGCAGTTCTTC

size: few
J: TRBJ2-3
D: TRBD2
V: TRBV9
CDR3: CASSPRDYTDTQYF
DNA: TGTGCCAGCAGCCCGCGGGACTACACAGATACGCAGTATTTT

size: NA
J: TRBJ2-1
D: NA
V: TRBV7-3
CDR3: CASSLTGPQHVGVNEQFF
DNA: TGTGCCAGCAGCTTAACCGGTCCCCAACATGTGGGAGTTAATGAGCAGTTCTTC

size: few
J: TRBJ1-4
D: NA
V: TRBV2
CDR3: CASSPQIYNEKLFF
DNA: TGTGCCAGCAGTCCACAGATTTATAATGAAAAACTGTTTTTT

size: NA
J: TRBJ2-1
D: TRBD2
V: TRBV2
CDR3: CASSENPSGGNGEQFF
DNA: TGTGCCAGCAGTGAAAACCCAAGCGGGGGGAATGGTGAGCAGTTCTTC

size: NA
J: TRBJ2-7
D: NA
V: TRBV18
CDR3: CASSPRGSLRSYEQYF
DNA: TGTGCCAGCTCCCCAAGGGGTTCTCTGAGGTCCTACGAGCAGTACTTC

size: NA
J: TRBJ2-3
D: TRBD2
V: TRBV7-9
CDR3: CASSPAQRGRGDTQYF
DNA: TGTGCCAGCAGCCCAGCGCAGCGGGGGCGAGGGGATACGCAGTATTTT

size: NA
J: TRBJ2-2
D: NA
V: TRBV11-2
CDR3: CASSLWQGNTGELFF
DNA: TGTGCCAGCAGCTTATGGCAGGGAAACACCGGGGAGCTGTTTTTT

size: NA
J: TRBJ2-2
D: TRBD2
V: TRBV15
CDR3: CATSRDRLATNTGELFF
DNA: TGTGCCACCAGCAGAGACAGACTAGCCACGAACACCGGGGAGCTGTTTTTT

size: few
J: TRBJ2-7
D: NA
V: TRBV29-1
CDR3: CSVATTGSLEQYF
DNA: TGCAGCGTTGCGACGACCGGCTCACTAGAGCAGTACTTC

size: few
J: TRBJ2-5
D: TRBD2
V: TRBV27
CDR3: CASSPLAGGSRTQYF
DNA: TGTGCCAGCAGCCCCCTAGCGGGGGGCTCTCGGACCCAGTACTTC

size: few
J: TRBJ2-7
D: NA
V: TRBV7-2
CDR3: CASSFGQIKEQYF
DNA: TGTGCCAGCAGCTTCGGACAGATCAAGGAGCAGTACTTC

size: few
J: TRBJ2-3
D: NA
V: TRBV11-2
CDR3: CASGSGGLSTDTQYF
DNA: TGTGCCAGCGGTTCAGGCGGGCTAAGCACAGATACGCAGTATTTT

size: few
J: TRBJ2-7
D: NA
V: TRBV5-1
CDR3: CASSLEGGLHEQYF
DNA: TGCGCCAGCAGCTTAGAGGGGGGGCTTCACGAGCAGTACTTC

size: NA
J: TRBJ2-5
D: NA
V: TRBV30
CDR3: CAWNPGQETQYF
DNA: TGTGCCTGGAATCCGGGACAAGAGACCCAGTACTTC

size: few
J: TRBJ1-3
D: NA
V: TRBV18
CDR3: CASSPAQGSGNTIYF
DNA: TGTGCCAGCTCACCCGCACAGGGCTCTGGAAACACCATATATTTT

size: NA
J: TRBJ2-1
D: NA
V: TRBV27
CDR3: CASSSLSGSHEQFF
DNA: TGTGCCAGCAGTTCTCTTTCCGGTTCCCATGAGCAGTTCTTC

size: NA
J: TRBJ1-5
D: NA
V: TRBV4-3
CDR3: CASSQERRGQPQHF
DNA: TGCGCCAGCAGCCAAGAACGGCGGGGGCAGCCCCAGCATTTT

size: few
J: TRBJ2-1
D: TRBD2
V: TRBV4-2
CDR3: CASSQVGAGGYNEQFF
DNA: TGTGCCAGCAGCCAAGTTGGAGCGGGGGGGTACAATGAGCAGTTCTTC